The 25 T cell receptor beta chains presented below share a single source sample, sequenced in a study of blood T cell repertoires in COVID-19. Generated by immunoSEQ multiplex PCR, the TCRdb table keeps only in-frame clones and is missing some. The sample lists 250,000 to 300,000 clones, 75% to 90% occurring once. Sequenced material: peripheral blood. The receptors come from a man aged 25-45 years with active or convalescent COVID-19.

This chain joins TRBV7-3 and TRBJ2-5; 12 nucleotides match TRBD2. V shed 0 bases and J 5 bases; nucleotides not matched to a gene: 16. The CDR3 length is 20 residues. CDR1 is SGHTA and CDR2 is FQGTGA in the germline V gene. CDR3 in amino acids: CASSLTSLSTSGGPSETQYF. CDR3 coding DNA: TGTGCCAGCAGCTTAACTTCCCTATCGACTAGCGGGGGCCCAAGCGAGACCCAGTACTTC.

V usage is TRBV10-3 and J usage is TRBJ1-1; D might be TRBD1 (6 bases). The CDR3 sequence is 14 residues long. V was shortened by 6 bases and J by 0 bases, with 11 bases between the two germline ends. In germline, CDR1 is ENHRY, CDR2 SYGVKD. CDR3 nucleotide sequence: TGTGCCATCAGGCCGGACAGTTTGAACACTGAAGCTTTCTTT. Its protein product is CAIRPDSLNTEAFF.

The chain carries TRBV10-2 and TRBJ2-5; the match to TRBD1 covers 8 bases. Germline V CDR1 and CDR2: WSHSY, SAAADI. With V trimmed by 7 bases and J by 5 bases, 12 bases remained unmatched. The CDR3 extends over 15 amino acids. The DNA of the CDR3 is TGCGCCAGCATCGAGAGAGGACAGGGCGGTGAGACCCAGTACTTC. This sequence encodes CASIERGQGGETQYF.

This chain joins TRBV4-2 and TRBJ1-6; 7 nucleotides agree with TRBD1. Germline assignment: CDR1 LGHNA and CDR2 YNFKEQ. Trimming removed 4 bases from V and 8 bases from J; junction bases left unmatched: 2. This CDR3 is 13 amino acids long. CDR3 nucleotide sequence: TGTGCCAGCAGCCCAGGGGGTTATTCACCCCTCCACTTT. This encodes CASSPGGYSPLHF.

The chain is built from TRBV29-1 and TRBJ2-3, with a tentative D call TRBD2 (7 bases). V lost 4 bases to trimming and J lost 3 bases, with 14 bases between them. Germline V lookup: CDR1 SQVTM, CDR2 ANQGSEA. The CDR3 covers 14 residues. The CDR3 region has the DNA TGCAGCGTTGGTGGGGGGGCTCTAACAGATACGCAGTATTTT. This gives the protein CSVGGGALTDTQYF.

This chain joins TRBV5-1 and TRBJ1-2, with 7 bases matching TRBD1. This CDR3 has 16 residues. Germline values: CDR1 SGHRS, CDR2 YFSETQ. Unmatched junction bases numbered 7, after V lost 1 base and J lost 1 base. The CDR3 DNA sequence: TGCGCCAGCAGCTTGAGGCCAGGGGGAGATAACTATGGCTACACCTTC. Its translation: CASSLRPGGDNYGYTF. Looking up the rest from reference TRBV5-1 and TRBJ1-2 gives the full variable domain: KAGVTQTPRYLIKTRGQQVTLSCSPISGHRSVSWYQQTPGQGLQFLFEYFSETQRNKGNFPGRFSGRQFSNSRSEMNVSTLELGDSALYLCASSLRPGGDNYGYTFGSGTRLTVV.

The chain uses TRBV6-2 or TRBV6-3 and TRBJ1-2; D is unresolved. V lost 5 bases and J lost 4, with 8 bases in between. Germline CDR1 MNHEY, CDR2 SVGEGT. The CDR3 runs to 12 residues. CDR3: CASSNRGYGYTF. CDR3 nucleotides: TGTGCCAGCAGTAACCGCGGCTATGGCTACACCTTC.

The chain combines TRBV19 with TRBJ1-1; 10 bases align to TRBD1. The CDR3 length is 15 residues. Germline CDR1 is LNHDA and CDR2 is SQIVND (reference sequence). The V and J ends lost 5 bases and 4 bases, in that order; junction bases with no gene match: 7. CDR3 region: CASSRQGATGTEAFF. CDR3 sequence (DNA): TGTGCCAGTAGTCGACAGGGGGCGACGGGCACTGAAGCTTTCTTT.

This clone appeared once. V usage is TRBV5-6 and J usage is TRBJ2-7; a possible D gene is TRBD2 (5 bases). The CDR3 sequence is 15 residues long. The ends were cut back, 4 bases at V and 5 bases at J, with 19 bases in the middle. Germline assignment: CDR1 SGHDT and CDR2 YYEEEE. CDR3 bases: TGTGCCAGCAGCCCCGTACCCGGACTTTTGAACGAGCAGTACTTC. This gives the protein CASSPVPGLLNEQYF.

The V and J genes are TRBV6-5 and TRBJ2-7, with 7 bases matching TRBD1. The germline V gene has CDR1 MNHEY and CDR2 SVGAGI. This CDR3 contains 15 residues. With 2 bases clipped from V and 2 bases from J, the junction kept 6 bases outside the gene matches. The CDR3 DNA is TGTGCCAGCAGTTACAGGGGGCGGTCGGCCTACGAGCAGTACTTC. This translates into CASSYRGRSAYEQYF.

CDR3 nucleotides: TGTGCCACCAGCAGAGATCTTGGGACAGGGGGCTCTTCTGGGGCCAACGTCCTGACTTTC. Translated: CATSRDLGTGGSSGANVLTF. V gene TRBV15 combines with J gene TRBJ2-6; 12 bases line up with TRBD1. The CDR3 has 20 amino acids. The V segment lost 0 bases and the J segment 1 base; nucleotides outside the gene matches: 7. Germline V lookup: CDR1 LNHNV, CDR2 YYDKDF (reference sequence).

The CDR3 DNA is TGTGCCAGCAGCGCGGGGGTAGCGGCGGAGAAGCTGTTTTTT. As protein: CASSAGVAAEKLFF. The V and J genes are TRBV9 and TRBJ2-2; D is possibly TRBD2 (6 bases). CDR3 size: 14 residues. Trimming stripped 3 bases from V and 12 bases from J, with 18 bases between. CDR1 and CDR2 (germline): SGDLS, YYNGEE. The entire variable domain, with the rest obtained from reference TRBV9 and TRBJ2-2, is as follows: DSGVTQTPKHLITATGQRVTLRCSPRSGDLSVYWYQQSLDQGLQFLIQYYNGEERAKGNILERFSAQQFPDLHSELNLSSLELGDSALYFCASSAGVAAEKLFFGEGSRLTVL.

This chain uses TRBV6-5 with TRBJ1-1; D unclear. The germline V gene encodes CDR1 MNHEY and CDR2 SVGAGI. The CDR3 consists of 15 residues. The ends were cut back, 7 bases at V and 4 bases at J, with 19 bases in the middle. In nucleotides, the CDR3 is TGTGCCAGCACTGCCCAAACCGACGCGGTCACTGAAGCTTTCTTT. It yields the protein CASTAQTDAVTEAFF.

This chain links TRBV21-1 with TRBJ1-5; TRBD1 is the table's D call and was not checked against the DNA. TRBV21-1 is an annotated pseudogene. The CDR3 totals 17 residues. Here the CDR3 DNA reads TGTGCCAGCAGCCCTGGACAGGGGGATATTAGCAATCAGCCCCAGCATTTT. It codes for CASSPGQGDISNQPQHF.

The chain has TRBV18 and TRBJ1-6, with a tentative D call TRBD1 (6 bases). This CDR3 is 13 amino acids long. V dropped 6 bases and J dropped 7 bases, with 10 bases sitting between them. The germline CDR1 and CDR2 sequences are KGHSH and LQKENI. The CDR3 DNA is TGTGCCAGCTCCCCAGACAGGAATTCACCCCTCCACTTT. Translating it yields CASSPDRNSPLHF. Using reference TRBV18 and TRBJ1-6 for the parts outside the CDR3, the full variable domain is NAGVMQNPRHLVRRRGQEARLRCSPMKGHSHVYWYRQLPEEGLKFMVYLQKENIIDESGMPKERFSAEFPKEGPSILRIQQVVRGDSAAYFCASSPDRNSPLHFGNGTRLTVT.

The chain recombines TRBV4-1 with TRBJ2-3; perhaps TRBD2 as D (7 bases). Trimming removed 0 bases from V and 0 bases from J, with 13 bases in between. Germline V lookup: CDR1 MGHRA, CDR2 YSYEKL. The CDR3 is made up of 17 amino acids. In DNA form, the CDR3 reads TGCGCCAGCAGCCAAGATTGGACGGGGGGCAGCACAGATACGCAGTATTTT. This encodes CASSQDWTGGSTDTQYF.

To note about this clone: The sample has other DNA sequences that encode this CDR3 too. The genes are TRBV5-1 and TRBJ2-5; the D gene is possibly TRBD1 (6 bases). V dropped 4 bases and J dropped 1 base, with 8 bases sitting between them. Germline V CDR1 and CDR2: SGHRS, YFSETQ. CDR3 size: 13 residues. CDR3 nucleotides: TGCGCCAGCAGCACGGACAGCCAAGAGACCCAGTACTTC. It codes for CASSTDSQETQYF.

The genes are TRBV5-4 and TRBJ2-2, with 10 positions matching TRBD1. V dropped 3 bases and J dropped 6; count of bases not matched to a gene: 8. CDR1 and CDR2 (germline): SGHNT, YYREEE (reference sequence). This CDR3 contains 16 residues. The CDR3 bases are TGTGCCAGCAGCTACAGACAGGGGGCATGGGCCGGGGAGCTGTTTTTT. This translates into CASSYRQGAWAGELFF.

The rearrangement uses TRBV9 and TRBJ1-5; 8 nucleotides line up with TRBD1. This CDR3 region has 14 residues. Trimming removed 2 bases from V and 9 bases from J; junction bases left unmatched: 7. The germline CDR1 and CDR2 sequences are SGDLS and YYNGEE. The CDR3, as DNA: TGTGCCAGCAGCGTCGGACAGGGTCAAGGGCCCCAGCATTTT. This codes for CASSVGQGQGPQHF. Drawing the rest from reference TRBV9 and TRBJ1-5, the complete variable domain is DSGVTQTPKHLITATGQRVTLRCSPRSGDLSVYWYQQSLDQGLQFLIQYYNGEERAKGNILERFSAQQFPDLHSELNLSSLELGDSALYFCASSVGQGQGPQHFGDGTRLSIL.

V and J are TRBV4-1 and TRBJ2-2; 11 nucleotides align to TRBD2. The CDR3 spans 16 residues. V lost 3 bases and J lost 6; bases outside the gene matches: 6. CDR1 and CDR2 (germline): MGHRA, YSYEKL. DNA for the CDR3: TGCGCCAGCAGCCACGGTACACTAGCGGGGGCCGGGGAGCTGTTTTTT. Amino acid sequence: CASSHGTLAGAGELFF.

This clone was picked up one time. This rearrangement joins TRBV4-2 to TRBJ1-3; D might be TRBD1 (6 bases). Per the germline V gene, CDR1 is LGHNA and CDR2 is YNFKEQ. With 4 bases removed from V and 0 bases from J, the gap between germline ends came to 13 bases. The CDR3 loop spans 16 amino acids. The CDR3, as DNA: TGTGCCAGCAGCCCCCCCCAGGGGAACTCTGGAAACACCATATATTTT. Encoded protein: CASSPPQGNSGNTIYF.

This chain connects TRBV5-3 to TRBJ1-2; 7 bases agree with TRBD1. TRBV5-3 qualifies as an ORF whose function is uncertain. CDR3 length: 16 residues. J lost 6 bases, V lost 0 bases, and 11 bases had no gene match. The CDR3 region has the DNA TGTGCCAGAAGCTTGGCGGAGGGCAGGGGGATCGATGGCTACACCTTC. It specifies CARSLAEGRGIDGYTF.

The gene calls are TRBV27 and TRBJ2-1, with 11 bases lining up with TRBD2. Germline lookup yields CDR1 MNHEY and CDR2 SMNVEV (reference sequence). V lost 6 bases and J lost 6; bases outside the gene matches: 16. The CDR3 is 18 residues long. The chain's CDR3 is CASSLQRPIAGGLNEQFF. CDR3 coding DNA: TGTGCCAGCAGCCTTCAACGGCCAATAGCGGGGGGGCTCAATGAGCAGTTCTTC.

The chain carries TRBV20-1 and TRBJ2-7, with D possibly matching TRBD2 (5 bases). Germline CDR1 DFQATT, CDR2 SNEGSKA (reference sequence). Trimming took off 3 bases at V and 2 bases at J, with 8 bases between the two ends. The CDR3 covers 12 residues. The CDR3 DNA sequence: TGCAGTGCTAGTTCCGGGGCCTACGAGCAGTACTTC. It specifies CSASSGAYEQYF.

The DNA of the CDR3 is TGTGCCAGTAGTCATAGGTCTGCGGGAGAAGAGACCCAGTACTTC. Its protein is CASSHRSAGEETQYF. The V gene is TRBV19, the J gene TRBJ2-5; TRBD2 aligns across 7 bases. The CDR3 spans 15 residues. J was trimmed by 3 bases and V by 5 bases; bases with no gene match: 9. The germline V gene has CDR1 LNHDA and CDR2 SQIVND (reference sequence).